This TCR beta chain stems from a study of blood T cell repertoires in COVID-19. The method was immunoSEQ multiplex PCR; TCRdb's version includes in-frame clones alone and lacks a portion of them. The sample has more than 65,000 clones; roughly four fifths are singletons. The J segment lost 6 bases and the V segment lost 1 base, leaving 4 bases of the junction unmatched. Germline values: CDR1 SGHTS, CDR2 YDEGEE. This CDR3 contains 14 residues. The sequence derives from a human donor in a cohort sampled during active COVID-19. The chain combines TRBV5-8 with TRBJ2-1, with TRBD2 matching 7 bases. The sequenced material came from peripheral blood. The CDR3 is CASSLRLAFNEQFF. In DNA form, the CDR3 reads TGTGCCAGCAGCTTGCGACTAGCCTTCAATGAGCAGTTCTTC.